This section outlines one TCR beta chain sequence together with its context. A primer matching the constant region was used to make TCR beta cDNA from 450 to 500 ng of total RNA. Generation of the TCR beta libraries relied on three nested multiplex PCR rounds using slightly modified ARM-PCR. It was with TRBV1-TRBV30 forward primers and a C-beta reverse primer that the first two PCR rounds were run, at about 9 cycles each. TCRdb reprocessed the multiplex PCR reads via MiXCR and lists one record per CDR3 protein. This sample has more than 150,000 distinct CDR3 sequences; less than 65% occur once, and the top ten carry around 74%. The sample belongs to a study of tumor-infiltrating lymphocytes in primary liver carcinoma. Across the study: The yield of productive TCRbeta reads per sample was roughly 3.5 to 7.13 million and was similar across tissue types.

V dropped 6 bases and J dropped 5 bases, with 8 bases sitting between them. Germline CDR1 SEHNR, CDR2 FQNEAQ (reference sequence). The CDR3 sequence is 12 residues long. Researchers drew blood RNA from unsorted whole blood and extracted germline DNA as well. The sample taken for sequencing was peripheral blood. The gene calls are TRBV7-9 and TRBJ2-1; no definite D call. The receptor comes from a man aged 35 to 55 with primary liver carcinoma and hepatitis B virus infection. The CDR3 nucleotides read TGTGCCAGCAGGGAAAGAGACAATGAGCAGTTCTTC. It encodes CASRERDNEQFF.